This paragraph covers one T cell receptor beta chain sequence. Antigen: not known. The data are from a study of CD8+CD57+ T cells in acquired aplastic anemia. Study in general: Sorted CD4+ and CD8+ cells yielded roughly 3.5 ug of DNA on average. The study, taken as a whole, reports: Common to patients and controls were about 31 CD8+ CDR3 sequences.

CD8+CD57+ cell expansion had been shown by flow cytometry in patients chosen for sequencing. Patients uniformly had severe acquired aplastic anemia. Sampling of blood occurred while the patients had still received no therapy. Both TCR beta VDJ combination and CDR3 sequence profiling were carried out. Genomic DNA was the template for this profiling. TCRdb redid the calling of the reads with MiXCR, one entry per CDR3 protein. Among about 160,000 distinct CDR3 sequences, about 45% were seen once, and the ten largest hold about 3%. V was clipped by 0 bases and J by 4 bases, with 13 bases between them. From germline, CDR1 is WNHNN and CDR2 SYGVQD (reference sequence). This CDR3 is 15 amino acids long.

V usage is TRBV10-1 and J usage is TRBJ2-7, with a possible D match to TRBD2 (5 bases). The sequence derives from a human donor with aplastic anemia. Source material: sorted CD4+, CD8+, or CD8+CD57+ T cells (not recorded which) from PBMCs. In DNA, the CDR3 is TGCGCCAGCAGTGAGTCCAGGCTAGCATCGTACGAGCAGTACTTC. It translates to CASSESRLASYEQYF.